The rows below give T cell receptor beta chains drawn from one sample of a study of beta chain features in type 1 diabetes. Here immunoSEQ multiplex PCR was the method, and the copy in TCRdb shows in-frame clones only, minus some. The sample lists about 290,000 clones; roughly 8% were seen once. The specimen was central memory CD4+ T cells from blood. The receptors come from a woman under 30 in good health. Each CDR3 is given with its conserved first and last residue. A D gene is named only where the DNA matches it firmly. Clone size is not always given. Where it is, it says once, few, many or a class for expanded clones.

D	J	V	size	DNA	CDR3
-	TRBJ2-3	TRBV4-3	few	TGCGCCAGCAGCACCCGACAACGCACAGATACGCAGTATTTT	CASSTRQRTDTQYF
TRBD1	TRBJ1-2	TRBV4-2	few	TGTGCCAGCAGCCAAGAATTGACAGGGGATTATGGCTACACCTTC	CASSQELTGDYGYTF
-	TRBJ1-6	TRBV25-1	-	TGTGCCAGCAGAGGTGCGGGATCACCCCTCCACTTT	CASRGAGSPLHF
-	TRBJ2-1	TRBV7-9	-	TGTGCCAGCAGCTTGGGGTATGGGGCGAAGGAAATGGAGCAGTTCTTC	CASSLGYGAKEMEQFF
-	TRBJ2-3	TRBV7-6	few	TGTGCCAGCGAATCGGTTCCCACAGATACGCAGTATTTT	CASESVPTDTQYF
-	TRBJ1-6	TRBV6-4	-	TGTGCCAGCAGTGCGAACGGGGTTAATTCACCCCTCCACTTT	CASSANGVNSPLHF
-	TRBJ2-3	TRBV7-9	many	TGTGCCAGCAGGGCTGCCGCAGATACGCAGTATTTT	CASRAAADTQYF
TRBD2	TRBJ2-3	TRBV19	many	TGTGCCAGTAGTCGAAACACGGGGGGACCAGATACGCAGTATTTT	CASSRNTGGPDTQYF
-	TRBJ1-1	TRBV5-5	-	TGTGCCAGCAGGTATAACTCGGACACTGAAGCTTTCTTT	CASRYNSDTEAFF
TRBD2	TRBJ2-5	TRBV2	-	TGTGCCAGCAGAGGACTAGCGGGAGCAGAGACCCAGTACTTC	CASRGLAGAETQYF
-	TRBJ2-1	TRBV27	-	TGTGCCAGCAGCCTCCTCTCGGCTCCCTACAATGAGCAGTTCTTC	CASSLLSAPYNEQFF
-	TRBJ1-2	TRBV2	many	TGTGCCAGCAGTGGGTACGGGTTCTATGGCTACACCTTC	CASSGYGFYGYTF
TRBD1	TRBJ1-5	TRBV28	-	TGTGCCAGCGGGATTGGGACAGCTAGCAATCAGCCCCAGCATTTT	CASGIGTASNQPQHF
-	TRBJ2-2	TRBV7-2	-	TGTGCCAGCAGCTTAAGAGGGGGGTCAACCGGGGAGCTGTTTTTT	CASSLRGGSTGELFF
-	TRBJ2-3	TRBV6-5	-	TGTGCCAGCAGTTACTCGGAGGGGTTCGGCACAGATACGCAGTATTTT	CASSYSEGFGTDTQYF
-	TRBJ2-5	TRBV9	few	TGTGCCAGCAGCGCCGAACAGGGAGAGACCCAGTACTTC	CASSAEQGETQYF
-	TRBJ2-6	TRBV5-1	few	TGCGCCAGCAGCCTGTCCCCCTTGACCGCCGGGGCCAACGTCCTGACTTTC	CASSLSPLTAGANVLTF
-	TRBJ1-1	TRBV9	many	TGTGCCAGCAGCGTAGAGAGTGTGAACACTGAAGCTTTCTTT	CASSVESVNTEAFF
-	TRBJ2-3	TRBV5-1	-	TGCGCCAGCAGCTCTACGAAAGGCCAAGATACGCAGTATTTT	CASSSTKGQDTQYF
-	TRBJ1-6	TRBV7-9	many	TGTGCCAGCAGGCCGTTCGATGGGACACCCCTCCACTTT	CASRPFDGTPLHF
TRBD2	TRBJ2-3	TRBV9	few	TGTGCCAGCAGCGTAGTCCAGGGAGGGACAGATACGCAGTATTTT	CASSVVQGGTDTQYF
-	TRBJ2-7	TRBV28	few	TGTGCCAGCAGTTTCAGGAACTCCTACGAGCAGTACTTC	CASSFRNSYEQYF
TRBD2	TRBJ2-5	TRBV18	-	TGTGCCAGCTCACCCGCAGCGGGATTCGAAGAGACCCAGTACTTC	CASSPAAGFEETQYF
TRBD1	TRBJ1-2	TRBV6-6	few	TGTGCCACCCGAGGGGGCGGCGACGCTGGCTACACCTTC	CATRGGGDAGYTF
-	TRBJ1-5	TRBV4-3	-	TGCGCCAGCAGCCAAGATAAAGGGACTCAGCCCCAGCATTTT	CASSQDKGTQPQHF
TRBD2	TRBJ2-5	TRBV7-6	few	TGTGCCAGCAGCTTACTCGGCGGGGGGGAAGAGACCCAGTACTTC	CASSLLGGGEETQYF
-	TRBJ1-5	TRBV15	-	TGTGCCACCAGCAGAGATGCGGGGGATCCCAATCAGCCCCAGCATTTT	CATSRDAGDPNQPQHF
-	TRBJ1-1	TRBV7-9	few	TGTGCCAGCAGCTTAGAACCCGCGGCTGAAGCTTTCTTT	CASSLEPAAEAFF
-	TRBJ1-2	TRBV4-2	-	TGTGCCAGCAGCCAAGATCGGGCGAGGGGTAATGGCTACACCTTC	CASSQDRARGNGYTF
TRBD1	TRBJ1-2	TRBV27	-	TGTGCCAGCAGATTATCCCAGGGGGCGCGCGGCTACACCTTC	CASRLSQGARGYTF
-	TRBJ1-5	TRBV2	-	TGTGCCAGCAGTGAGGATCGATATCAGCCCCAGCATTTT	CASSEDRYQPQHF
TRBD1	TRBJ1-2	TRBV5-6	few	TGTGCCAGCAGCTTGGGCAAGACAGGGAACTATGGCTACACCTTC	CASSLGKTGNYGYTF
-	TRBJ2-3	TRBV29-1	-	TGCAGCGCAGAGGACCAGGCGGGCACAGATACGCAGTATTTT	CSAEDQAGTDTQYF
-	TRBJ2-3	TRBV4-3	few	TGCGCCAGCAGCCAAGGCCTACAGGGATCTGACACAGATACGCAGTATTTT	CASSQGLQGSDTDTQYF
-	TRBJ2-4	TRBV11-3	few	TGTGCCAGCAGCCCCGGAGGTGGGGGTATTCAGTACTTC	CASSPGGGGIQYF
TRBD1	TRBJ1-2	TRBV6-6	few	TGTGCCAGCAGATGGGACAGCGGCGACTATGGCTACACCTTC	CASRWDSGDYGYTF
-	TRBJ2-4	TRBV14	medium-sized	TGTGCCAGCAGCCAAGATCATCGGTCAAACATTCAGTACTTC	CASSQDHRSNIQYF
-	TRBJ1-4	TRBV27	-	TGTGCCAGCAGTTTGAGGGCCTCCGGCGAAAAACTGTTTTTT	CASSLRASGEKLFF
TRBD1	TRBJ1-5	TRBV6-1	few	TGTGCCAGCAGTGGACAGGGGGCATTCCATCAGCCCCAGCATTTT	CASSGQGAFHQPQHF
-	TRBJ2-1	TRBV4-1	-	TGCGCCAGCAGCCAAGGGACTTACAGCTCCTACAATGAGCAGTTCTTC	CASSQGTYSSYNEQFF
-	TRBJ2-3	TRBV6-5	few	TGTGCCAGCAGGACGGGGCCAGATACGCAGTATTTT	CASRTGPDTQYF
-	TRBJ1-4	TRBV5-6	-	TGTGCCAGCAGCCTAATCCGAGGGGCGAACGAAAAACTGTTTTTT	CASSLIRGANEKLFF
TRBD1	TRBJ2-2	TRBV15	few	TGTGCCACCAGCAGAGAAGGGACAGGGATAGACACCGGGGAGCTGTTTTTT	CATSREGTGIDTGELFF
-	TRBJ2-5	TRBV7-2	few	TGTGCCAGCAGCTTAGATCCTCTGCAACCAGAGACCCAGTACTTC	CASSLDPLQPETQYF
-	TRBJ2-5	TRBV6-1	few	TGTGCCAGCACCTGGGACTACCAAGAGACCCAGTACTTC	CASTWDYQETQYF
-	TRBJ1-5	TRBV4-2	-	TGTGCCAGCAGCCCGGGGCCACTCGAAGGGAAGGTAACGGCCCAGCATTTT	CASSPGPLEGKVTAQHF
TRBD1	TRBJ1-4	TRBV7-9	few	TGTGCCAGCAGCCCCGGACAGGGCAATGAAAAACTGTTTTTT	CASSPGQGNEKLFF
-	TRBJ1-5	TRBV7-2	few	TGTGCCAGCAGCTTTCTAGGACAGCCCCAGCATTTT	CASSFLGQPQHF
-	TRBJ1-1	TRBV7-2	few	TGTGCCAGCAGCCCCGTGGGGCCGAACACTGAAGCTTTCTTT	CASSPVGPNTEAFF